These 15 T cell receptor beta chains were sequenced from one sample in a study of cytomegalovirus exposure and HLA in healthy donors. In the PCR, 60 Vbeta and 13 Jbeta primers were used. Some clones are missing from TCRdb's copy, which holds only in-frame ones; the method was immunoSEQ multiplex PCR. The sample holds under 130,000 clones, 74% seen once. Sequencing was carried out using PBMCs. These receptors originate from a man between 45 and 60 years old in good health and CMV-seropositive.

This sequence joins TRBV10-3 and TRBJ1-3, with D possibly TRBD1 on 5 matching bases. The germline CDR1 and CDR2 sequences are ENHRY and SYGVKD. Trimming shortened V by 3 bases and J by 5 bases, and 11 bases separated the two germline ends. This CDR3 comprises 14 residues. This chain's CDR3 is CAISDRVKRNTIYF. As DNA, the CDR3 is TGTGCCATCAGTGACAGGGTGAAGCGAAACACCATATATTTT.

This rearrangement joins TRBV6-1 to TRBJ1-2; D is unresolved. Trimming pared 2 bases from V and 5 bases from J, leaving 6 bases between. The germline CDR1 and CDR2 sequences are MNHNS and SASEGT. This CDR3 contains 12 residues. As DNA, the CDR3 is TGTGCCAGCAGTGAATCGGGGTATGGCTACACCTTC. It encodes CASSESGYGYTF.

The CDR3 nucleotides read TGTGCCAGCAGCATTACGACAGGGACCACTGAAGCTTTCTTT. It is translated as CASSITTGTTEAFF. The V call is TRBV11-3, the J call TRBJ1-1, with 7 bases fitting TRBD1. Looked up from germline, CDR1 is SGHNT and CDR2 is YENEEA. V trimming: 5 bases; J trimming: 4 bases; junction bases outside the gene matches: 7. The CDR3 covers 14 residues. Looking up the rest from reference TRBV11-3 and TRBJ1-1 gives the full variable domain: EAGVVQSPRYKIIEKKQPVAFWCNPISGHNTLYWYLQNLGQGPELLIRYENEEAVDDSQLPKDRFSAERLKGVDSTLKIQPAELGDSAVYLCASSITTGTTEAFFGQGTRLTVV.

This clone was observed a few times. The CDR3 is CASSRQTNTGELFF. CDR3 in DNA: TGTGCCAGCAGCCGACAGACGAACACCGGGGAGCTGTTTTTT. The V gene is TRBV5-6, the J gene TRBJ2-2, with D maybe TRBD1 (5 bases). The CDR3 has 14 amino acids. The germline V gene has CDR1 SGHDT and CDR2 YYEEEE. The ends were cut back, 4 bases at V and 0 bases at J, with 7 bases in the middle. Together with reference TRBV5-6 and TRBJ2-2, the CDR3 gives the full variable domain: DAGVTQSPTHLIKTRGQQVTLRCSPKSGHDTVSWYQQALGQGPQFIFQYYEEEERQRGNFPDRFSGHQFPNYSSELNVNALLLGDSALYLCASSRQTNTGELFFGEGSRLTVL.

V usage is TRBV6-1 and J usage is TRBJ2-7; 10 bases fit TRBD2. The J segment lost 1 base and the V segment lost 7 bases, leaving 7 bases of the junction unmatched. The CDR3 spans 15 residues. Germline CDR1 reads MNHNS; CDR2 reads SASEGT. CDR3 nucleotides: TGTGCCAGCACCCCGGGACTAGCGCCATCCTACGAGCAGTACTTC. This translates into CASTPGLAPSYEQYF.

The rearrangement joins TRBV6-6 to TRBJ1-2, with a weak D call TRBD1 (5 bases). CDR3 length equals 14 residues. Germline CDR1 MNHNY, CDR2 SVGAGI (reference sequence). Between the trimmed V and J ends, which lost 5 bases and 8 bases, there was a span of 18 bases. CDR3 nucleotides: TGTGCCAGCAGTGTTCAACAGGCGTCCCCCGGCTACACCTTC. Translated: CASSVQQASPGYTF.

This clone was seen only a few times. V gene TRBV11-2 combines with J gene TRBJ2-3, with D possibly TRBD2 on 6 matching bases. Trimming shortened V by 4 bases and J by 2 bases, and 19 bases separated the two germline ends. CDR1 SGHAT and CDR2 FQNNGV come from the germline V gene. CDR3 length equals 17 residues. The CDR3 region is CASSSGSWTRNTDTQYF. The CDR3 region has the DNA TGTGCCAGCAGCTCCGGGAGCTGGACAAGAAACACAGATACGCAGTATTTT.

This clone was seen a single time. This rearrangement joins TRBV5-1 to TRBJ1-1; 8 positions agree with TRBD1. CDR3 length: 13 residues. With V trimmed by 4 bases and J by 8 bases, 7 bases remained unmatched. Germline CDR1 is SGHRS and CDR2 is YFSETQ. CDR3 residues: CASSKGQGVEAFF. As DNA, the CDR3 is TGCGCCAGCAGCAAAGGACAGGGAGTGGAAGCTTTCTTT.

The chain carries TRBV28 and TRBJ1-2, with no clear D. The CDR3 loop spans 12 amino acids. Per germline, CDR1 MDHEN and CDR2 SYDVKM. Trimming shortened V by 5 bases and J by 10 bases, and 14 bases separated the two germline ends. Here the CDR3 DNA reads TGTGCCAGCAGTCTACAACTCGGGGACTACACCTTC. Residues: CASSLQLGDYTF.

This clone has only a few counts. This chain joins TRBV19 and TRBJ1-3; no definite D call. V gave up 4 bases and J gave up 2 bases, with 9 bases separating them. CDR1 is LNHDA, CDR2 SQIVND, per germline (reference sequence). This CDR3 has 14 amino acids. In DNA, the CDR3 is TGTGCCAGTAGTACCTTGAGTACTGGAAACACCATATATTTT. Translation gives CASSTLSTGNTIYF.

The chain recombines TRBV25-1 with TRBJ2-7; 10 bases line up with TRBD1. The CDR3 runs to 16 residues. CDR1 is MGHDK and CDR2 is SYGVNS in the germline V gene. Trimming at V came to 4 bases and at J to 3 bases, leaving 9 bases not matched to a gene. The CDR3 protein is CASSAPLGQGNYEQYF. Here the CDR3 DNA reads TGTGCCAGCAGTGCACCGTTGGGACAGGGGAACTACGAGCAGTACTTC.

The chain joins TRBV6-6 to TRBJ2-1, with TRBD1 matching 7 bases. Germline CDR1 reads MNHNY; CDR2 reads SVGAGI (reference sequence). Trimming took 5 bases from V and 14 from J; bases not matched to a gene: 6. The CDR3 extends over 11 amino acids. This CDR3 reads CASSPGTDKFF. The CDR3 nucleotides are TGTGCCAGCAGTCCCGGGACAGACAAGTTCTTC.

This chain connects TRBV9 to TRBJ1-1; no clear D. CDR3 length: 15 residues. V lost 4 bases and J 1 base, leaving 14 bases between the germline ends. Germline V gene lookup returns CDR1 SGDLS and CDR2 YYNGEE. The CDR3 DNA reads as TGTGCCAGCAGCCTCGTGTCCTCCTCGAACACTGAAGCTTTCTTT. Its protein product is CASSLVSSSNTEAFF.

This chain uses TRBV7-2 with TRBJ1-4; unclear D gene. This CDR3 has 13 residues. Germline assignment: CDR1 SGHTA and CDR2 FQGNSA. Trimming shortened V by 1 base and J by 11 bases, and 11 bases separated the two germline ends. The CDR3 reads CASSLDPRNKLFF. CDR3 DNA sequence: TGTGCCAGCAGCTTAGACCCTAGAAACAAACTGTTTTTT.

The rearrangement uses TRBV9 and TRBJ2-1; D is undetermined. Trimming shortened V by 0 bases and J by 8 bases, and 24 bases separated the two germline ends. CDR1 and CDR2 from the germline V gene are SGDLS and YYNGEE. The CDR3 has 18 amino acids. DNA of the CDR3: TGTGCCAGCAGCGTAGATGGTCGGGTCCGTTCTTTTGGCGATGAGCAGTTCTTC. It encodes CASSVDGRVRSFGDEQFF.